The 4 T cell receptor beta chains in this list originate from one sample, sequenced in a study of CD4 and CD8 cells across lung adenocarcinoma regions. TCRdb used MiXCR to reprocess the PCR reads, holding one entry per CDR3 protein. The sample has 6,500 to 7,500 distinct CDR3 sequences, about 52% seen once. The sample taken for sequencing was CD8+ T cells from the center of a lung tumor. Receptors were obtained from a female donor with lung adenocarcinoma. The CD4 and CD8 labels of this study may be unreliable.

On this clonotype itself: The junction shows a germline mismatch at one end, possibly a read error. J is TRBJ2-3 and V is TRBV5-1; either TRBD1 or TRBD2 may fit D (6 bases each). This CDR3 contains 14 residues. Germline CDR1 is SGHRS and CDR2 is YFSETQ. CDR3 residues: CASSWQGRTDTQTF. For the CDR3, the DNA is TGCGCCAGCAGCTGGCAGGGGAGGACAGATACGCAGACTTTC.

Turning to this clonotype: A much larger clone lies one base from this, so it may be a read error. The chain links TRBV6-1 to TRBJ1-5; tentative D call: TRBD1 (6 bases). This CDR3 is 14 amino acids long. Per the germline V gene, CDR1 is MNHNS and CDR2 is SASEGT. The CDR3 sequence is CASGGGYSNQPQNF. The CDR3 region has the DNA TGTGCCAGCGGGGGGGGCTATAGCAATCAGCCCCAGAATTTT.

The chain uses TRBV5-8 and TRBJ2-3; possible D gene TRBD1, 6 bases. Germline V CDR1 and CDR2: SGHTS, YDEGEE. The CDR3 extends over 15 amino acids. V was cut by 2 bases and J by 7 bases, with 17 bases left in between. CDR3 coding DNA: TGTGCCAGCAGCTTATCAGGGGCCCTTACAAATACGCAGTATTTT. Residues: CASSLSGALTNTQYF.

The rearrangement links TRBV10-3 to TRBJ2-4, with D perhaps assigned TRBD1 or TRBD2 (6 bases each). Germline V CDR1 and CDR2: ENHRY, SYGVKD. The CDR3 spans 14 residues. The CDR3 spells CAGLGGLAQDTQYF. The CDR3, as DNA: TGTGCGGGCCTCGGGGGCCTAGCCCAAGACACCCAGTACTTC.